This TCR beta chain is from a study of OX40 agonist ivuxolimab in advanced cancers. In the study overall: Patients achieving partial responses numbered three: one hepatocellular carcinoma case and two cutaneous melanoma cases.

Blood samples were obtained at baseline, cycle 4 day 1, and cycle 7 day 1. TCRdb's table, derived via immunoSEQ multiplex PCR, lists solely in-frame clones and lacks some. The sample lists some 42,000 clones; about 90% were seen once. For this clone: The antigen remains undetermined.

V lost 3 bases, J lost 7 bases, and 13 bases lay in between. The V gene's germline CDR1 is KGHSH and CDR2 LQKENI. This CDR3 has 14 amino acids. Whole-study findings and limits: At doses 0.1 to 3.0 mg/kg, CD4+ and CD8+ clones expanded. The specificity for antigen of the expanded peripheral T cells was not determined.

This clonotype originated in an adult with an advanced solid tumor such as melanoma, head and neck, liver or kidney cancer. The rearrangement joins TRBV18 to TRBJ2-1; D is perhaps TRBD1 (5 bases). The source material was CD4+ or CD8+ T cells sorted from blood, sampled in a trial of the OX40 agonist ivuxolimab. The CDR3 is CASSPQGSLNEQFF. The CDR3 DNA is TGTGCCAGCTCACCGCAGGGTTCTTTGAATGAGCAGTTCTTC.